A single sample is the source of the 5 T cell receptor beta chains below, sequenced in a study of blood T cell repertoires in COVID-19. Clones were read by immunoSEQ multiplex PCR, and TCRdb kept only the in-frame ones, dropping some. The data hold 55,000 to 65,000 clones, with approximately 82% observed a single time. Sequencing was carried out using peripheral blood. The receptors stem from a woman in her sixties or seventies with acute or convalescent COVID-19.

CDR3 coding DNA: TGTGCCAGCAGAAGGGACTCGAGTCAGCCCCAGCATTTT. Translation: CASRRDSSQPQHF. The chain carries TRBV6-5 and TRBJ1-5; weak D call: TRBD1 (5 bases). V shed 6 bases and J shed 6 bases, with 12 bases lying between them. Germline CDR1 and CDR2: MNHEY and SVGAGI. This CDR3 comprises 13 residues.

J is TRBJ1-1 and V is TRBV5-1; a weak D match, TRBD1 (6 bases). Deletions cut 0 bases from V and 5 bases from J, with 14 bases between. The germline V gene has CDR1 SGHRS and CDR2 YFSETQ. CDR3 size: 15 residues. The CDR3 region is CASSLDRASRTEAFF. Here the CDR3 DNA reads TGCGCCAGCAGCTTGGACAGGGCCTCGCGGACTGAAGCTTTCTTT.

This chain joins TRBV2 and TRBJ1-2, with a possible D match to TRBD1 (5 bases). V was cut by 10 bases and J by 2 bases, with 11 bases left in between. The CDR3 length is 12 residues. CDR1 and CDR2 from the germline V gene are SNHLY and FYNNEI. The CDR3 nucleotides read TGTGCCATCCGGACACCAAACTATGGCTACACCTTC. It specifies CAIRTPNYGYTF.

The chain is built from TRBV5-5 and TRBJ2-7, with D perhaps matching TRBD2 (5 bases). CDR3 length equals 14 residues. V shed 0 bases and J shed 2 bases, with 9 bases lying between them. Germline V CDR1 and CDR2: SGHKS, YYEKEE (reference sequence). CDR3 sequence reads: CASSLEAGPYEQYF. CDR3 bases: TGTGCCAGCAGCTTGGAGGCGGGTCCCTACGAGCAGTACTTC.

The chain employs TRBV6-5 and TRBJ1-5; possibly TRBD1 for D (5 bases). Germline CDR1 and CDR2: MNHEY and SVGAGI. The V and J ends lost 8 bases and 3 bases respectively, with 8 bases between them. The CDR3 spans 12 residues. The CDR3 is CASRTPNQPQHF. CDR3 DNA sequence: TGTGCCAGCCGGACACCCAATCAGCCCCAGCATTTT.